This T cell receptor (beta chain) appears in the sequencing data of a study of T cells in Graves' hyperthyroidism and ophthalmopathy. The study defined stable Graves' hyperthyroidism as no ophthalmopathy progression within 18 months. Among the patients, aged 18 to 65, hyperthyroidism was newly diagnosed and had lasted under 2 months. Together with thyroid ultrasound, orbital computed tomography, serum thyroxine and TRAb, clinical symptoms were used for diagnoses. As to this clonotype: Its specificity is unknown.

Per the germline V gene, CDR1 is KGHDR and CDR2 is SFDVKD. Between the trimmed V and J ends, which lost 4 bases and 2 bases, there was a span of 7 bases. CDR3 length: 13 residues. Broader study findings: Researchers found most expanded thyroid clonotypes above 0.001 in blood as well.

RNA transcripts were the template for amplifying TCR beta CDR3 regions. Using the HTBI primer set, a first-round RT-PCR was run on the TCR CDR3. A single record per CDR3 protein comes from TCRdb applying MiXCR to the multiplex PCR reads. Here the sample spans hundreds of thousands of distinct CDR3 sequences, under 60% being singletons. The rearrangement joins TRBV24-1 to TRBJ2-5; D gene unclear. What was sequenced was peripheral blood or thyroid tissue (not recorded which). The receptor was isolated from a woman in her late teens or twenties with Graves' hyperthyroidism. In nucleotides, the CDR3 is TGTGCCACCAGTGAGTGGGGTCAAGAGACCCAGTACTTC. The encoded protein is CATSEWGQETQYF.